What follows are 21 T cell receptor beta chains derived from one specimen sequenced in a study of cytomegalovirus exposure and HLA in healthy donors. With 60 Vbeta and 13 Jbeta primers, the PCR was carried out. Method: immunoSEQ multiplex PCR; TCRdb's copy keeps in-frame clones and lacks some. The data contain about 150,000 clones, roughly 80% of them seen just once; the ten biggest clones take up around 6.5%. Sequencing was performed on PBMCs. The receptor source for this set is a male donor in good health and CMV-seropositive.

The table lists this clone with a count of one. The chain joins TRBV29-1 to TRBJ1-5; possible D gene TRBD1, 6 bases. The CDR3 sequence is 12 residues long. The germline V and J ends were trimmed by 6 bases and 7 bases, with 13 bases remaining between them. Germline-derived CDR1 and CDR2 are SQVTM and ANQGSEA. The CDR3 DNA reads as TGCAGCGTCGCAGGGGTAGGACAGCCCCAGCATTTT. This gives the protein CSVAGVGQPQHF.

This rearrangement joins TRBV4-1 to TRBJ2-7, with 14 bases matching TRBD2. This CDR3 has 15 residues. The germline V gene encodes CDR1 MGHRA and CDR2 YSYEKL. With 2 bases clipped from V and 6 bases from J, the junction kept 3 bases outside the gene matches. In DNA form, the CDR3 reads TGCGCCAGCAGCCAAAGACTAGCGGGAGGGGTCGAGCAGTACTTC. It specifies CASSQRLAGGVEQYF.

This sequence joins TRBV6-1 and TRBJ2-2, with 10 bases matching TRBD2. The CDR3 is 18 amino acids. The junction had 10 bases not matched to a gene; V was cut back by 3 bases and J by 3 bases. CDR1 is MNHNS, CDR2 SASEGT, per germline. CDR3 region: CASSDAPRTSGYTGELFF. In nucleotides, the CDR3 is TGTGCCAGCAGTGATGCTCCCCGGACTAGCGGATACACCGGGGAGCTGTTTTTT.

The rearrangement links TRBV28 to TRBJ1-5, with D hard to call. Germline values: CDR1 MDHEN, CDR2 SYDVKM. V was trimmed by 3 bases and J by 0 bases, leaving 15 bases between them. The CDR3 spans 17 residues. The CDR3 nucleotides are TGTGCCAGCAGTTTCCCCTCGGGTCTTTCTAGCAATCAGCCCCAGCATTTT. This gives the protein CASSFPSGLSSNQPQHF.

This chain links TRBV30 with TRBJ2-1; the match to TRBD1 covers 10 bases. After removal of 5 bases from V and 1 base from J, the junction contained 8 bases not matched to a gene. The germline CDR1 and CDR2 sequences are GTSNPN and SVGIG (reference sequence). The CDR3 extends over 16 amino acids. CDR3 loop: CAWDKTGGASYNEQFF. CDR3 sequence (DNA): TGTGCCTGGGACAAGACAGGGGGCGCTTCCTACAATGAGCAGTTCTTC. The full variable domain, in which reference TRBV30 and TRBJ2-1 provide the parts outside the CDR3, is SQTIHQWPATLVQPVGSPLSLECTVEGTSNPNLYWYRQAAGRGLQLLFYSVGIGQISSEVPQNLSASRPQDRQFILSSKKLLLSDSGFYLCAWDKTGGASYNEQFFGPGTRLTVL.

The DNA for the CDR3 is TGTGCCAGCAGCCCACAAGGGGGCAATGGCTACACCTTC. It encodes CASSPQGGNGYTF. This chain uses TRBV11-1 with TRBJ1-2; 7 bases fit TRBD1. The CDR3 has 13 amino acids. V was pared by 5 bases and J by 6 bases, with 6 bases of the junction left unmatched. Germline V gene lookup returns CDR1 SGHAT and CDR2 FQDESV (reference sequence).

The V gene is TRBV5-8, the J gene TRBJ2-3; 11 positions match TRBD2. This CDR3 is 16 amino acids long. Trimming at V came to 4 bases and at J to 2 bases, leaving 6 bases not matched to a gene. The germline CDR1 and CDR2 sequences are SGHTS and YDEGEE. CDR3 in amino acids: CASSRGLADSTDTQYF. For the CDR3, the DNA is TGTGCCAGCAGCAGGGGACTAGCGGACTCCACAGATACGCAGTATTTT.

The chain links TRBV5-6 to TRBJ2-6; 9 nucleotides line up with TRBD1. The CDR3 has 13 residues. Germline V gives CDR1 SGHDT, CDR2 YYEEEE. Trimming took 4 bases from V and 13 from J; bases not matched to a gene: 6. CDR3 bases: TGTGCCAGCAGCCGGGACAGGGTGATAGTCCTGACTTTC. This gives the protein CASSRDRVIVLTF.

The chain uses TRBV6-1 and TRBJ2-2; 7 bases fit TRBD1. The CDR3 runs 15 residues. The trim removed 6 bases at V and 1 base at J, leaving 5 bases unmatched. The germline gives CDR1 MNHNS, CDR2 SASEGT. The chain's CDR3 is CASRSGQLNTGELFF. As DNA, the CDR3 is TGTGCCAGCAGGTCGGGACAGCTGAACACCGGGGAGCTGTTTTTT.

This chain connects TRBV20-1 to TRBJ1-1; D possibly corresponds to TRBD1 (5 bases). Germline V gene lookup returns CDR1 DFQATT and CDR2 SNEGSKA (reference sequence). CDR3 length: 11 amino acids. V lost 1 base and J 7 bases, leaving 7 bases between the germline ends. The CDR3 coding sequence is TGCAGTGCTAGAGGGGGCATTGAAGCTTTCTTT. This gives the protein CSARGGIEAFF.

The chain joins TRBV10-3 to TRBJ2-7, with TRBD1 matching 10 bases. Trimming cost V 7 bases and J 5 bases; bases outside gene matches: 11. This CDR3 has 15 amino acids. The V gene's germline CDR1 is ENHRY and CDR2 SYGVKD. The CDR3 here is CAINQPGQGRNEQYF. CDR3 nucleotides: TGTGCCATCAATCAACCGGGACAGGGGAGGAACGAGCAGTACTTC.

V is TRBV11-2 and J is TRBJ2-2; TRBD2 agrees at 8 bases. CDR1 SGHAT and CDR2 FQNNGV come from the germline V gene. CDR3 length equals 15 residues. J was trimmed by 6 bases and V by 3 bases; bases with no gene match: 6. The CDR3 sequence is CASSLVTSDAGELFF. Here the CDR3 DNA reads TGTGCCAGCAGCTTGGTGACTAGCGACGCCGGGGAGCTGTTTTTT.

The chain joins TRBV18 to TRBJ2-5; D not resolved. The J call is doubtful: the DNA matches TRBJ2-7 better. The CDR3 has 13 amino acids. Germline CDR1 is KGHSH and CDR2 is LQKENI. The CDR3 nucleotides read TGTGCCAGCTCACCACCGTCAAGCTACGAGCAGTACTTC. Protein product: CASSPPSSYEQYF.

The J gene is TRBJ2-7, the V gene TRBV18; TRBD1 matches 8 bases. The V gene end was trimmed by 5 bases and the J gene end by 7 bases; junction bases not matched to a gene: 13. The CDR3 is 15 residues long. CDR1 and CDR2 from the germline V gene are KGHSH and LQKENI. CDR3: CASSITETGAREQYF. Here the CDR3 DNA reads TGTGCCAGCTCAATTACCGAGACAGGGGCCCGAGAGCAGTACTTC. Full variable domain (rest looked up from reference TRBV18 and TRBJ2-7): NAGVMQNPRHLVRRRGQEARLRCSPMKGHSHVYWYRQLPEEGLKFMVYLQKENIIDESGMPKERFSAEFPKEGPSILRIQQVVRGDSAAYFCASSITETGAREQYFGPGTRLTVT.

The sample holds a few counts of this clone. V and J are TRBV10-3 and TRBJ1-1; 7 nucleotides line up with TRBD1. The V gene end was trimmed by 7 bases and the J gene end by 4 bases; junction bases not matched to a gene: 6. Looked up from germline, CDR1 is ENHRY and CDR2 is SYGVKD. The CDR3 runs to 13 residues. The CDR3 sequence is CAIMLQGSTEAFF. In DNA, the CDR3 is TGTGCCATCATGCTACAGGGGAGCACTGAAGCTTTCTTT.

The CDR3 DNA sequence: TGTGCCAGCAGTTTAGAGGCTGATAATGAAAAACTGTTTTTT. Its translation: CASSLEADNEKLFF. The J gene is TRBJ1-4, the V gene TRBV28; D remains unclear. V lost 2 bases, J lost 4 bases, and 8 bases lay in between. Germline CDR1 is MDHEN and CDR2 is SYDVKM. The CDR3 length is 14 residues.

V usage is TRBV6-5 and J usage is TRBJ2-1, with a tentative D call TRBD2 (6 bases). The CDR3 contains 14 residues. Looked up from germline, CDR1 is MNHEY and CDR2 is SVGAGI. V was cut by 2 bases and J by 5 bases, with 10 bases left in between. The CDR3: CASSYGAGNNEQFF. Here the CDR3 DNA reads TGTGCCAGCAGTTACGGGGCGGGAAACAATGAGCAGTTCTTC.

V is TRBV29-1 and J is TRBJ2-7; D possibly corresponds to TRBD1 (6 bases). The CDR3 is 12 residues long. Germline CDR1 is SQVTM and CDR2 is ANQGSEA. Trimming took 6 bases from V and 6 from J, leaving 15 bases between them. The CDR3 DNA is TGCAGCGTCCAAACAGGGATTAGCGAGCAGTACTTC. Protein product: CSVQTGISEQYF.

The V call is TRBV2, the J call TRBJ2-3; perhaps TRBD2 as D (6 bases). Trimming removed 6 bases from V and 0 bases from J, with 16 bases in between. The CDR3 contains 16 residues. Germline CDR1 SNHLY, CDR2 FYNNEI. The CDR3 nucleotides are TGTGCCAGCAGATTTGGGAGGCCCCCTAGCACAGATACGCAGTATTTT. It yields the protein CASRFGRPPSTDTQYF.

There are a few counts of this clone. This rearrangement joins TRBV27 to TRBJ2-3; D is undetermined. The CDR3 has 14 amino acids. Looked up from germline, CDR1 is MNHEY and CDR2 is SMNVEV (reference sequence). V lost 5 bases and J 4 bases, leaving 13 bases between the germline ends. The CDR3 sequence is CASSPRASPDTQYF. The CDR3 DNA follows: TGTGCCAGCAGTCCCCGAGCAAGTCCAGATACGCAGTATTTT.

The chain is built from TRBV28 and TRBJ2-1; perhaps TRBD1 as D (6 bases). The V gene's germline CDR1 is MDHEN and CDR2 SYDVKM. The length of the CDR3 is 14 residues. Trimming took off 3 bases at V and 2 bases at J, with 8 bases between the two ends. As DNA, the CDR3 is TGTGCCAGCAGTTTGGGGGCCACCTACAATGAGCAGTTCTTC. Translating it yields CASSLGATYNEQFF.